This T cell receptor beta chain was captured in a study of T cells after yellow fever vaccination. Study details: Fractions of low cell number were prepared using SMART-Seq v4 Ultra Low Input. Broader study findings: It was a small share of clonotypes that appeared in both CD4 and CD8 compartments. Abundant bulk-derived clonotypes could contaminate FACS-sorted repertoires.

This clonotype was detected only a few times. No antigen is known for it. A 5'RACE template-switching step, the method used to make TCR cDNA, added a universal primer site and UMIs. Each CDR3 protein is one row after TCRdb ran MiXCR on the 5' RACE reads. This table has around 200,000 distinct CDR3 sequences, approximately 11% appearing once. The V and J ends lost 3 bases and 3 bases respectively, with 16 bases between them. This CDR3 is 16 amino acids long. The chain uses TRBV12-3 or TRBV12-4 and TRBJ2-3, with D possibly TRBD2 on 6 matching bases. The sequence was collected from a man between 18 and 35 years old who received the YFV17D yellow fever vaccine. The input for sequencing was CD8+ T cells sorted from PBMCs, taken 15 days after the yellow fever booster vaccination. The CDR3 DNA sequence: TGTGCCAGCAGTTTCTCCGCGGGGCTTGGGACAGATACGCAGTATTTT. Its protein is CASSFSAGLGTDTQYF.